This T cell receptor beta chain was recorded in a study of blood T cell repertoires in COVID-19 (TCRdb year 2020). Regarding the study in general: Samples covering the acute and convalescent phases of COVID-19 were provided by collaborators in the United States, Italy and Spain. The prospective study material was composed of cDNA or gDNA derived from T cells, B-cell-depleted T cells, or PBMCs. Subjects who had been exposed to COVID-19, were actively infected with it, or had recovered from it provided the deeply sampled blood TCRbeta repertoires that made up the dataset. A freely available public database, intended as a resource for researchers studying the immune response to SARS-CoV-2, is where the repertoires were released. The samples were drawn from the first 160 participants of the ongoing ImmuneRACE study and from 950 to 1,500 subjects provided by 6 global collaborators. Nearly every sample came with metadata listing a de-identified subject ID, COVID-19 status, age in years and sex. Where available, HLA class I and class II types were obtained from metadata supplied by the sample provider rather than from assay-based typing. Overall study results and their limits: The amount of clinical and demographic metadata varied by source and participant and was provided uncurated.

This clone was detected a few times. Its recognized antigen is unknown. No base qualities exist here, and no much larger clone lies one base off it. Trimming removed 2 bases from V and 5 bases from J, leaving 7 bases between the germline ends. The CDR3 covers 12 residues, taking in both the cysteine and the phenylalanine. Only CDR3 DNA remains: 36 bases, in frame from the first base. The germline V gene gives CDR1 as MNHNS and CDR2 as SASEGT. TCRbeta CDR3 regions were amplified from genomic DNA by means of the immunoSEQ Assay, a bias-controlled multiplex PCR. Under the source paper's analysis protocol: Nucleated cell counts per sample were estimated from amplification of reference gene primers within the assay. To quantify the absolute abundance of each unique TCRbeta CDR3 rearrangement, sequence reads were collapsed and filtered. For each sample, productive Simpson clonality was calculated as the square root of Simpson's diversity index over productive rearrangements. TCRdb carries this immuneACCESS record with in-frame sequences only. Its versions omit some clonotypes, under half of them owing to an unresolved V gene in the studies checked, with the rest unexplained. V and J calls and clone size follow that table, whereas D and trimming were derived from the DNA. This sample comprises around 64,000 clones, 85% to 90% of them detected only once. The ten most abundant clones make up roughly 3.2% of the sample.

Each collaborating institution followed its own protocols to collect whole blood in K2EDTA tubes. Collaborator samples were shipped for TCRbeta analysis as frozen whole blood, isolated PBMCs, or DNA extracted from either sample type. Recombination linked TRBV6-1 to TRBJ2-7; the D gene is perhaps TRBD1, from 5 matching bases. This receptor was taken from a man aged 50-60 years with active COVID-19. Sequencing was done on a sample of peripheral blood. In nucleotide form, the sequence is TGTGCCAGCAGTGAAACCAGGGACGAGCAGTACTTC. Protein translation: CASSETRDEQYF.